This record looks at one TCR beta chain sequence and its context. Its target is unknown. Treatment here: oral pan-JAK inhibitor, 5-10 mg twice daily. RNA extraction was followed by reverse transcription into cDNA, which acted as the sequencing template. Data came from immunoSEQ multiplex PCR; TCRdb stores just in-frame clones and leaves some out. The repertoire holds some 88,000 clones, with around 47% as singletons. Per germline, CDR1 SGHRS and CDR2 YFSETQ. The V segment lost 6 bases and the J segment 4 bases; nucleotides outside the gene matches: 12. This CDR3 spans 16 amino acids. The data derive from a study of CD8+ T cells in alopecia areata. Study results and limitations: Scalp samples also yield sequences from resident alphabeta T cells of normal skin. Numerous clones, expanded in lesions, remained in scalp and blood during tofacitinib. Especially in alopecia totalis/universalis, lesional scalp showed greater clonality than normal scalp did. Both scalp clonality and the expanded CD8+ clones among the top 100 showed a significant decrease with tofacitinib.

The input for sequencing was CD8+ T cells sorted from blood, taken at week 24, from a patient treated with tofacitinib. V is TRBV5-1 and J is TRBJ2-2; 7 positions agree with TRBD2. The clonotype originates from a human donor with alopecia areata. The CDR3 DNA is TGCGCCAGCAATTCTTGGCGGGAGTCGGGCACCGGGGAGCTGTTTTTT. Amino acids: CASNSWRESGTGELFF.